One T cell receptor (beta chain) is described in this entry. The antigen this receptor binds is unknown. Base qualities were left out, and no much larger clone turns up one base away. The label giving this sample's time point can be read as: baseline before first vaccination. Samples from vaccinated people were obtained from the UK trials COV001 and COV002, which included a single-blind randomized controlled phase 2/3 trial of AZD1222 (ChAdOx1 nCoV-19) in healthy adults. Trial participant PBMC samples were collected at day 0 and day 28 after the second dose for TCRbeta chain sequencing. This specimen comes from a study of T cell responses to AZD1222 COVID-19 vaccine (dated by TCRdb to the early 2020s). At the level of the whole study: AZD1222 recipients with second doses at about 4 weeks or about 12 weeks were pooled, because spike-specific TCR depth and breadth did not differ between schedules. TCR sequencing covered some 250 trial participants: some 210 given two doses of AZD1222 and 26 given two doses of MenACWY control vaccine. Trial participants were enrolled by age into subgroups of 18-55, 56-69 and 70-plus years, and around 150, 29 and 61 TCR-sequenced participants, respectively, were included in these subgroups. Overall results and qualifications from the work: Because no day 14 peak-response samples were available, repertoires were characterized only after the peak T cell response. Most participants were white British and females outnumbered males, and the authors suggested that clonal diversity may have been underestimated. The 56-69-year group was small, and its depth increase did not reach significance, likely because of low power. Conclusions about previously exposed vaccinees are limited because only a handful of AZD1222 recipients were SARS-CoV-2 seropositive at baseline. The vaccine-associated CD4 TCRs covered the entire spike protein, and the dominant responses fell in regions 160-218 and 743-854. After two AZD1222 doses, spike-specific TCR breadth and depth were significantly higher than at day 0 and than in MenACWY recipients. Reportedly, almost half of the unique spike-specific TCRs recognized epitopes lying outside the regions that are mutated in the B.1.351 and B.1.1.7 variants.

The CDR3 regions of human TCRbeta chains were analyzed by immunosequencing. The authors' pipeline ran thus. Repertoire TCRs were checked for matches against a reference library of SARS-CoV-2-specific TCRs that had been generated using the MIRA antigen-specificity platform. Breadth was defined as the fraction of unique TCRs that were SARS-CoV-2-associated, and depth was defined as the fraction of total T cells that were SARS-CoV-2-associated. Using the MIRA data, every spike-specific TCR was mapped to the spike region that the TCR reacted to and assigned to either a CD4 or a CD8 class. Log10-transformed breadth and depth values were compared by one-way ANOVA with Sidak's multiple comparisons tests. TCRdb holds this immuneACCESS table with in-frame rearrangements only. Some clones are missing; in checked studies, unresolved V genes explain under half, and the rest has no known cause. V and J calls and clone size are copied from that table; D and trimming were computed from the DNA. The sample includes around 130,000 clones, with 75% to 90% observed a single time. The ten largest account for 1.5% to 2% of the sample.

The CDR1 and CDR2 encoded by the germline V gene (reference sequence) are LNHDA and SQIVND. From the cysteine through the phenylalanine, the CDR3 covers 15 amino acids. Solely the CDR3 DNA is kept, with 45 bases framed from the first base. V is pruned by 5 bases and J by 7 bases, leaving 7 bases of the junction without a gene match. The specimen comprised peripheral blood, sampled on day 0 of AZD1222 vaccination. The clonotype comes from an adult in good health. The receptor chain draws on TRBV19 and TRBJ2-1, with 11 junctional bases fitting TRBD2. The CDR3 sequence is CASSPTTSGKNEQFF. The base sequence is TGTGCCAGTAGTCCTACGACTAGCGGGAAGAATGAGCAGTTCTTC.